A selection of T cell receptor beta chains follows, all from one sample in a study of blood T cell repertoires in COVID-19. Generated by immunoSEQ multiplex PCR, the TCRdb table keeps only in-frame clones and is missing some. Among 60,000 to 85,000 clones listed, approximately 87% were seen once. The sequenced sample consisted of peripheral blood. The receptors stem from a man aged 50-60 years with active COVID-19. Each CDR3 is given with its conserved first and last residue.

v_gene	j_gene	CDR3aa
TRBV13	TRBJ2-1	CASSSKTGTIIHEQFF
TRBV14	TRBJ1-1	CASRSRTGGNTEAFF
TRBV5-1	TRBJ2-7	CASSGGTSPTYEQYF
TRBV28	TRBJ2-7	CASSLPGTGDEQYF
TRBV2	TRBJ2-5	CASSDSRAGLVQTQYF
TRBV16	TRBJ1-2	CASSQSQDGFYGYTF
TRBV29-1	TRBJ2-7	CSVSVDSYEQYF
TRBV18	TRBJ2-2	CASSPQGTSAGELFF
TRBV11-2	TRBJ2-3	CASSWTSGGTTDTQYF
TRBV3-1/TRBV3-2	TRBJ2-7	CASSPTYGQEQYF
TRBV15	TRBJ1-5	CATRSGTVNQPQHF
TRBV3-1/TRBV3-2	TRBJ1-2	CASSDRTGSTLRNGYTF
TRBV30	TRBJ1-4	CAWKLGAANEKLFF
TRBV29-1	TRBJ2-5	CSVSARQGQETQYF
TRBV28	TRBJ2-2	CASRGQGWTGELFF
TRBV11-3	TRBJ2-7	CASTPSIGGSYEQYF
TRBV6-1	TRBJ2-5	CASSESAAGLAVQETQYF
TRBV7-2	TRBJ2-7	CASSLALGKRRSYEQYF
TRBV11-2	TRBJ2-5	CASSGTSLGETQYF
TRBV5-1	TRBJ2-2	CASSLSGRGPANTGELFF
TRBV7-2	TRBJ2-7	CASSLEGSGSSYEQYF
TRBV5-1	TRBJ2-7	CASSWTQGPYEQYF
TRBV28	TRBJ2-1	CASSLLENEQFF
TRBV9	TRBJ1-3	CASSKERGSGNTIYF
TRBV7-2	TRBJ2-1	CASSLVRSGRHNEQFF
TRBV7-8	TRBJ1-6	CASSLRDRGVRSGSPLHF
TRBV7-3	TRBJ2-2	CASSPGARRTTGELFF
TRBV7-2	TRBJ2-5	CASTLRTGETQYF
TRBV4-2	TRBJ2-7	CASSQSMGGYDEQYF
TRBV5-4	TRBJ1-1	CASRDRGITEAFF
TRBV7-9	TRBJ2-3	CASSLLTPGTDTQYF
TRBV2	TRBJ2-2	CASSTLAGGNTGELFF
TRBV19	TRBJ2-1	CASSIKASGISYNEQFF
TRBV7-6	TRBJ2-5	CASSLNEVAGGQETQYF
TRBV5-6	TRBJ2-3	CASSFGTSARDTQYF
TRBV27	TRBJ2-5	CASSLYPSGSSETQYF
TRBV6-2/TRBV6-3	TRBJ2-1	CASSSLSSGRPYNEQFF
TRBV5-4	TRBJ2-7	CASTKSPGQARGEQYF
TRBV6-5	TRBJ2-1	CASRDPGQSGSEQFF
TRBV5-5	TRBJ2-3	CASRPSGGYHTDTQYF
TRBV2	TRBJ1-5	CASSDWGLRSNQPQHF
TRBV30	TRBJ1-5	CAWSVQGGQPQHF